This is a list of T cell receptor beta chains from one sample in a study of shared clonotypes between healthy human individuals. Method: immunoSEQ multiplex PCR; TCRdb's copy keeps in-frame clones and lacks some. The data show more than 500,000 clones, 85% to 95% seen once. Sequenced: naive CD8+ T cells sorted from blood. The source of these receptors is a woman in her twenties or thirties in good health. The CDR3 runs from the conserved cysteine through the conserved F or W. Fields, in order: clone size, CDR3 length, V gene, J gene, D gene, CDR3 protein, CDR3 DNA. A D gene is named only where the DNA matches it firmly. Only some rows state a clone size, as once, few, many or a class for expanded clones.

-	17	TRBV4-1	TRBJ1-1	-	CASSHSSQGWMNTEAFF	TGCGCCAGCAGCCATTCAAGTCAGGGATGGATGAACACTGAAGCTTTCTTT
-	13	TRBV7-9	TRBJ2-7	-	CASSSGQSYEQYF	TGTGCCAGCAGCTCAGGACAGTCCTACGAGCAGTACTTC
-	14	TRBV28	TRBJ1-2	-	CASLGDSFNYGYTF	TGTGCCAGCCTCGGCGACAGCTTTAACTATGGCTACACCTTC
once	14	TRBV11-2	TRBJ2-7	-	CASSLFGGAYEQYF	TGTGCCAGCAGCTTATTTGGCGGGGCCTACGAGCAGTACTTC
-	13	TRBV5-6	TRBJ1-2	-	CASSLDANYGYTF	TGTGCCAGCAGCTTGGATGCAAACTATGGCTACACCTTC
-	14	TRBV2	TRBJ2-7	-	CASSTEISSYEQYF	TGTGCCAGCTCTACGGAAATTTCGTCCTACGAGCAGTACTTC
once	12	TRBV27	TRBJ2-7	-	CASSRSSYEQYF	TGTGCCAGCAGTCGAAGCTCCTACGAGCAGTACTTC
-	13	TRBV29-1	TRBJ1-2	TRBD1	CSVEEDRTWGYTF	TGCAGCGTTGAAGAGGACAGGACGTGGGGCTACACCTTC
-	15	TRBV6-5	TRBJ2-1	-	CASSSSGGTVGEQFF	TGTGCCAGCAGTTCCTCGGGAGGGACAGTTGGTGAGCAGTTCTTC
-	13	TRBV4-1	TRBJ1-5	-	CASSQRVGQPQHF	TGCGCCAGCAGCCAGAGGGTCGGGCAGCCCCAGCATTTT
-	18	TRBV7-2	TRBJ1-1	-	CASSPFGFSVDGAFEAFF	TGTGCCAGCAGCCCTTTCGGTTTTTCTGTGGACGGGGCTTTTGAAGCTTTCTTT
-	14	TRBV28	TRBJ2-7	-	CASSPSGIDYEQYF	TGTGCCAGCAGTCCCTCGGGTATAGACTACGAGCAGTACTTC
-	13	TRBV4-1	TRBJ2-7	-	CASSQGTHYEQYF	TGCGCCAGCAGCCAAGGGACCCACTACGAGCAGTACTTC
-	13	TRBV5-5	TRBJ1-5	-	CASSAGLVQPQHF	TGTGCCAGCAGCGCGGGACTGGTTCAGCCCCAGCATTTT
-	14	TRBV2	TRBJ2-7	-	CASSSRTDPRLKYF	TGTGCCAGCAGTAGTCGGACGGATCCGAGATTGAAGTACTTC
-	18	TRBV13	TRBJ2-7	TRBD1	CASSFTGGYEPSSYEQYF	TGTGCCAGCAGCTTCACAGGGGGCTATGAACCGAGCTCCTACGAGCAGTACTTC
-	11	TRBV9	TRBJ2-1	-	CASRASSEQFF	TGTGCCAGCAGGGCTTCCAGTGAGCAGTTCTTC
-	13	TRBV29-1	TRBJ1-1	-	CSGGPSLVGEAFF	TGCAGCGGAGGACCCTCCTTGGTTGGTGAAGCTTTCTTT
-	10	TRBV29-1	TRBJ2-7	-	CSDDSYEQYF	TGCAGCGACGACAGTTACGAGCAGTACTTC
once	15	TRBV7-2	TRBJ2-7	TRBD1	CASSSGTGIVYEQYF	TGTGCCAGCAGCTCCGGGACAGGGATTGTCTACGAGCAGTACTTC
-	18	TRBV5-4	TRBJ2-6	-	CASSSRSAETGGANVLTF	TGTGCCAGCAGCTCACGGTCGGCCGAGACCGGTGGGGCCAACGTCCTGACTTTC
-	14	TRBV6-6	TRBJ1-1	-	CASRSTTGNTEAFF	TGTGCCAGCAGAAGCACGACAGGGAACACTGAAGCTTTCTTT
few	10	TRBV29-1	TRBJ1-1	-	CSVEDLEAFF	TGCAGCGTTGAGGACCTTGAAGCTTTCTTT
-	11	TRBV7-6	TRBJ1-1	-	CASSYSTEAFF	TGTGCCAGCAGCTACAGCACTGAAGCTTTCTTT
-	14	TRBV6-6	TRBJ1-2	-	CASRSFQGNYGYTF	TGTGCCAGCAGATCCTTTCAGGGTAACTATGGCTACACCTTC
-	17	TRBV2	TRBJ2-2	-	CASRDPTGSANTGELFF	TGTGCCAGCAGGGACCCGACAGGTTCCGCGAACACCGGGGAGCTGTTTTTT
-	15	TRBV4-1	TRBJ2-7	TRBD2	CASSQRTSGFYEQYF	TGCGCCAGCAGCCAACGGACTAGCGGGTTTTACGAGCAGTACTTC
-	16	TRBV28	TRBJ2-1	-	CASSLVRGGSYNEQFF	TGTGCCAGCAGTTTAGTGCGGGGAGGCTCCTACAATGAGCAGTTCTTC
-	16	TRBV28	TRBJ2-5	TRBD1	CASSLRGQGHKKTQYF	TGTGCCAGCAGTTTAAGGGGACAGGGACACAAGAAGACCCAGTACTTC
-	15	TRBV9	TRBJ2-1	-	CASSVEGGTRNEQFF	TGTGCCAGCAGCGTAGAGGGGGGTACTCGCAATGAGCAGTTCTTC
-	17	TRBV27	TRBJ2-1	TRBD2	CASSSLTSGSEGDEQFF	TGTGCCAGCAGTTCGCTGACTAGCGGGAGTGAAGGGGATGAGCAGTTCTTC
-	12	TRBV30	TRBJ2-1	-	CAWSLQGHEQFF	TGTGCCTGGAGTCTCCAGGGGCATGAGCAGTTCTTC